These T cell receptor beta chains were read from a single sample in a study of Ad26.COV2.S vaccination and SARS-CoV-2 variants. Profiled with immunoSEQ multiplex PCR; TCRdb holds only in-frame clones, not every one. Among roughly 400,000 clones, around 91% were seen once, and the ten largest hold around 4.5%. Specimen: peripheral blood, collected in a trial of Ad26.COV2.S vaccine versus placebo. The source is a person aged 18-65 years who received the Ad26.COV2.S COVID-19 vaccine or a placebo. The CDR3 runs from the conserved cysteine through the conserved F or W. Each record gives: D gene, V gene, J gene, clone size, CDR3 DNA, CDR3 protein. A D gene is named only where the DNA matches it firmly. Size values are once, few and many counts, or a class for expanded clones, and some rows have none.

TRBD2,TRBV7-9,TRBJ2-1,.,TGTGCCAGCAGCTTAGGGGCTTTAGCGGGATCCTACAATGAGCAGTTCTTC,CASSLGALAGSYNEQFF
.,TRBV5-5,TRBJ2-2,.,TGTGCCAGCAGCTTAGGGGCCAGCTTCACCGGGGAGCTGTTTTTT,CASSLGASFTGELFF
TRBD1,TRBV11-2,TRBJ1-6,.,TGTGCCAGCAGCATCAGACAGGGGCTTTCACCCCTCCACTTT,CASSIRQGLSPLHF
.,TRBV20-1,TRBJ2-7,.,TGCAGTGCTAGTACCAGTCCGTCCTACGAGCAGTACTTC,CSASTSPSYEQYF
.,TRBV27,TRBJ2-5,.,TGTGCCAGCAGTTCCTACCTCAGGGGGACTCAAGAGACCCAGTACTTC,CASSSYLRGTQETQYF
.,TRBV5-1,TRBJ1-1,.,TGCGCCAGCAGCTTGGCCAGGGACGGGACTGAAGCTTTCTTT,CASSLARDGTEAFF
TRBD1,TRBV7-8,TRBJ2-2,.,TGTGCCAGCAGCAGACAGGGGGGCAACACCGGGGAGCTGTTTTTT,CASSRQGGNTGELFF
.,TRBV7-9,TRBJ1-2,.,TGTGCCAGCAGCTTAAACCCCCCTCAGGACGGAGTAGCCGGCTACACCTTC,CASSLNPPQDGVAGYTF
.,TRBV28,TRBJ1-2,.,TGTGCCAGCAGCATCGGGGGGCGCAATGGCTACACCTTC,CASSIGGRNGYTF
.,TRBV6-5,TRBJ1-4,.,TGTGCCAGCACACCGGGGGCCGCAAATGAAAAACTGTTTTTT,CASTPGAANEKLFF
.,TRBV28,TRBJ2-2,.,TGTGCCAGCAGTACGTCTTCACTTAGAACGGGATCCGGGGAGCTGTTTTTT,CASSTSSLRTGSGELFF
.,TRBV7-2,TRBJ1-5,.,TGTGCCAGCAGGGCTAAAGGGACGGGTCAGCCCCAGCATTTT,CASRAKGTGQPQHF
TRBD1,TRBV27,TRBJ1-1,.,TGTGCCAGCAGTCGGACAGGGGGCGACACTGAAGCTTTCTTT,CASSRTGGDTEAFF
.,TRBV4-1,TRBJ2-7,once,TGCGCCAGCAGCCAAGGGGGGGCAGCTTCCTACGAGCAGTACTTC,CASSQGGAASYEQYF
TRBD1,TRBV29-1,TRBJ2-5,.,TGCAGCGTTGATCGGCAGGGGGCCAAGACCCAGTACTTC,CSVDRQGAKTQYF
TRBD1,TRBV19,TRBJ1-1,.,TGTGCCAGTATCCCAGGGGGGAGCTGGACTGAAGCTTTCTTT,CASIPGGSWTEAFF
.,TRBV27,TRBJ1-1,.,TGTGCCAGCAGTTTGACCTTCGGGACACCTATGAACACTGAAGCTTTCTTT,CASSLTFGTPMNTEAFF
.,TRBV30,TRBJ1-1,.,TGTGCCTGGAATATAAGGAACACTGAAGCTTTCTTT,CAWNIRNTEAFF
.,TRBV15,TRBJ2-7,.,TGTGCCACCAGCAGAGCGGTAACAGGTGAACGTCGCGAGCAGTACTTC,CATSRAVTGERREQYF
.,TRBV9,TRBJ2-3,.,TGTGCCAGCAGCGTAGGTCCTAGCGCCCGCACAGATACGCAGTATTTT,CASSVGPSARTDTQYF
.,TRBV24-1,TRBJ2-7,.,TGTGCCACCAGTGATCGGTCAAGCGGGCTGAACGAGCAGTACTTC,CATSDRSSGLNEQYF
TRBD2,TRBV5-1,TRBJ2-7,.,TGCGCCAGCAGCTTTACTAGCGGGCCCTCCTACGAGCAGTACTTC,CASSFTSGPSYEQYF